A selection of T cell receptor beta chains follows, all from one sample in a study of shared clonotypes between healthy human individuals. Clones were sequenced by immunoSEQ multiplex PCR, and TCRdb holds only the in-frame ones, with some missing. There are around 940,000 clones in the sample; approximately 80% occur only once, and roughly 1.5% lies in the top ten. Sequencing was performed on memory CD4+ T cells sorted from blood. The receptors originated from a man between 18 and 29 years old in good health. Each CDR3 is given with its conserved first and last residue. The D gene is left open where the match is weak. A clone size is listed for some rows: how often the clone was seen (once, few, many), or a class if it is expanded.

v_gene	abundance	j_gene	d_gene	CDR3nt	CDR3aa
TRBV19	NA	TRBJ2-7	TRBD1	TGTGCCAGTAGTCAGACAGGGGTCTACGAGCAGTACTTC	CASSQTGVYEQYF
TRBV2	many	TRBJ2-1	NA	TGTGCCAGCAGCGTTCTGGCGGGGTTGAACAATGAGCAGTTCTTC	CASSVLAGLNNEQFF
TRBV20-1	NA	TRBJ2-1	NA	TGCAGTGCTAGAGTCCAGTTCTTC	CSARVQFF
TRBV10-3	NA	TRBJ2-1	NA	TGTGCCATCAGTGAGTCAGTCAGGGCGCATGAGCAGTTCTTC	CAISESVRAHEQFF
TRBV7-7	NA	TRBJ2-2	TRBD1	TGTGCTAGCAGCTTAGAGGGGGCCCGGGAGCTGTTTTTT	CASSLEGARELFF
TRBV15	NA	TRBJ2-7	NA	TGTGCCACCAGCGCCCAGACCGACAGAAGCGAGCAGTACTTC	CATSAQTDRSEQYF
TRBV5-1	NA	TRBJ2-7	TRBD1	TGCGCCAGCAGCTTGGAACCGGGACAGGGGTACGAGCAGTACTTC	CASSLEPGQGYEQYF
TRBV9	NA	TRBJ1-2	TRBD1	TGTGCCAGCAGCGCCGGACAGGGGGCGGAGTATGGCTACACCTTC	CASSAGQGAEYGYTF
TRBV30	NA	TRBJ1-2	NA	TGTGCCTGGAGCCCCCGATCAAACTATGGCTACACCTTC	CAWSPRSNYGYTF
TRBV15	NA	TRBJ1-2	TRBD1	TGTGCCACCAGCAGGGACAGGGGTCACTACACCTTC	CATSRDRGHYTF
TRBV5-1	NA	TRBJ2-1	NA	TGCGCCAGCAGCTTGAGTTCGCTCGGGAGCTCCTACAATGAGCAGTTCTTC	CASSLSSLGSSYNEQFF
TRBV28	NA	TRBJ2-5	TRBD2	TGTGCCAGCCGATCAGCGGGGGGCGGGGAGACCCAGTACTTC	CASRSAGGGETQYF
TRBV19	once	TRBJ1-5	NA	TGTGCCAGTAGTATAGCAGCTTATAGCAATCAGCCCCAGCATTTT	CASSIAAYSNQPQHF
TRBV6-5	once	TRBJ1-1	NA	TGTGCCAGCAGTTACTCCAACGCCCAGAGGGCGGCTTTCTTT	CASSYSNAQRAAFF
TRBV6-5	few	TRBJ1-2	NA	TGTGCCAGCAGCCCCAGGGCAGAGCGCTATGGCTACACCTTC	CASSPRAERYGYTF
TRBV9	once	TRBJ2-1	NA	TGTGCCAGCAGCGCAACGTGGGACACAGCCTACAATGAGCAGTTCTTC	CASSATWDTAYNEQFF
TRBV4-3	NA	TRBJ2-3	NA	TGCGCCAGCAGCCAAGTAACGCAGGCAGATACGCAGTATTTT	CASSQVTQADTQYF
TRBV2	NA	TRBJ1-6	NA	TGTGCCAGCAGTGAAATGGCAGGCTATAATTCACCCCTCCACTTT	CASSEMAGYNSPLHF
TRBV7-2	NA	TRBJ1-1	TRBD1	TGTGCCAGCAGCGGGACAGCCCAGAACACTGAAGCTTTCTTT	CASSGTAQNTEAFF
TRBV9	NA	TRBJ2-2	NA	TGTGCCAGCAGCGTACAGGGTAACACCGGGGAGCTGTTTTTT	CASSVQGNTGELFF
TRBV7-2	NA	TRBJ2-7	TRBD2	TGTGCCAGCAGCGTCGCTAGCTCCGGGGGGAACGAGCAGTACTTC	CASSVASSGGNEQYF
TRBV2	NA	TRBJ2-5	NA	TGTGCCAGCAGTGAGCTGACCCATCAAGAGACCCAGTACTTC	CASSELTHQETQYF